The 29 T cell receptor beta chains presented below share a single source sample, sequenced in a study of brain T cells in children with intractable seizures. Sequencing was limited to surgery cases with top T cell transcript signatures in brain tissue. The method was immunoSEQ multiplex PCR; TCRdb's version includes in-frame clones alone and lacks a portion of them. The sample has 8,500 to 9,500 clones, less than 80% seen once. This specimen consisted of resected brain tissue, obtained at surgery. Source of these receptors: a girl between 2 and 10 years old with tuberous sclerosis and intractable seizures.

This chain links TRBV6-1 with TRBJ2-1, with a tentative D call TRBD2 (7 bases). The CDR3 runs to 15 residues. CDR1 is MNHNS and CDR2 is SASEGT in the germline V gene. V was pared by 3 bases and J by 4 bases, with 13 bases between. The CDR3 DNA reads TGTGCCAGCAGTGACCCCCGGGGGGCTTACAATGAGCAGTTCTTC. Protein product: CASSDPRGAYNEQFF.

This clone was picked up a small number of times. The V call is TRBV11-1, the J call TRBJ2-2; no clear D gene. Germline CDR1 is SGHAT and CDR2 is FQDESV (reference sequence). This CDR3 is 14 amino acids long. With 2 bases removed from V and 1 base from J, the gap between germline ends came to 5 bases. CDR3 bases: TGTGCCAGCAGCTTATCCGGGAACACCGGGGAGCTGTTTTTT. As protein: CASSLSGNTGELFF.

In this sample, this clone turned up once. CDR3: CASSYSRGGTEAFF. For the CDR3, the DNA is TGTGCCAGCAGTTACTCAAGGGGGGGCACTGAAGCTTTCTTT. The chain couples TRBV6-5 to TRBJ1-1, with D possibly TRBD1 on 6 matching bases. The V gene's germline CDR1 is MNHEY and CDR2 SVGAGI. This CDR3 has 14 amino acids. Deletions cut 0 bases from V and 4 bases from J, with 9 bases between.

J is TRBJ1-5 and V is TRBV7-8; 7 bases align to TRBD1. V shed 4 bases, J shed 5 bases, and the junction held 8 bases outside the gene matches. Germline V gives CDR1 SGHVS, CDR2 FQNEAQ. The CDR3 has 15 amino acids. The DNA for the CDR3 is TGTGCCAGCAGCTGGAGGGGACAGAAATATCAGCCCCAGCATTTT. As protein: CASSWRGQKYQPQHF.

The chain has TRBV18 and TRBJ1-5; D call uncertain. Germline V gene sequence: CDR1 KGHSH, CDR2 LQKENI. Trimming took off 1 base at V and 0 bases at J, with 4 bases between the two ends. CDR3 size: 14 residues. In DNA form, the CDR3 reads TGTGCCAGCTCACCACAGTATAGCAATCAGCCCCAGCATTTT. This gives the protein CASSPQYSNQPQHF.

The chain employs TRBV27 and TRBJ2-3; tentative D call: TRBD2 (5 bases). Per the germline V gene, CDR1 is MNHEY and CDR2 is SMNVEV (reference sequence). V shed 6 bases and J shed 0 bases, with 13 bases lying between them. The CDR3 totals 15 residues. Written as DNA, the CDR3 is TGTGCCAGCAGATACCGTGGACTCAGCACAGATACGCAGTATTTT. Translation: CASRYRGLSTDTQYF.

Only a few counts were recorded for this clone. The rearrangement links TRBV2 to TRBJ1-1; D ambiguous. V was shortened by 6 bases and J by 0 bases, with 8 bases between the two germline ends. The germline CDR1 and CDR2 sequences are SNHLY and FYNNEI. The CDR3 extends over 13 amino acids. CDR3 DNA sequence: TGTGCCAGCAGGGATTTGCTGAACACTGAAGCTTTCTTT. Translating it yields CASRDLLNTEAFF.

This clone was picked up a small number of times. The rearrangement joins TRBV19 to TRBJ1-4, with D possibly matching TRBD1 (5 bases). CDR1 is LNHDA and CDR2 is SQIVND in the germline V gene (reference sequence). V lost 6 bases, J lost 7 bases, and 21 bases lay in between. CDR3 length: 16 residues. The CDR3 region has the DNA TGTGCCAGTAGCTGGACTTCCGGGACCCCAGGTGAAAAACTGTTTTTT. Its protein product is CASSWTSGTPGEKLFF.

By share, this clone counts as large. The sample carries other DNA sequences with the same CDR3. Here the CDR3 reads CASSPQGNQPQHF. CDR3 DNA: TGTGCCAGCAGTCCACAGGGGAACCAGCCCCAGCATTTT. The V call is TRBV12-3 or TRBV12-4, the J call TRBJ1-5; TRBD1 aligns across 7 bases. The CDR3 runs to 13 residues. V trimming: 5 bases; J trimming: 7 bases; junction bases outside the gene matches: 5.

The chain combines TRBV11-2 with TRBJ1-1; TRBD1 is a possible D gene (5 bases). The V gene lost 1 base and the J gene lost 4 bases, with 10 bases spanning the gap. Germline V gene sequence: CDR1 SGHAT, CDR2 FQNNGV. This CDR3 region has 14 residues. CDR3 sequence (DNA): TGTGCCAGCAGCTTAGGTGGGGGTAGCACTGAAGCTTTCTTT. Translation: CASSLGGGSTEAFF.

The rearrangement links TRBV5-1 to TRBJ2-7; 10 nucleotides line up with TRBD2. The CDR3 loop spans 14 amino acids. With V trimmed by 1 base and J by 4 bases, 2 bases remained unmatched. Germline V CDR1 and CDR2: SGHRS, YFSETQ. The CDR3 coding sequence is TGCGCCAGCAGCTTGTCTAGCGGGGGATACGAGCAGTACTTC. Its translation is CASSLSSGGYEQYF.

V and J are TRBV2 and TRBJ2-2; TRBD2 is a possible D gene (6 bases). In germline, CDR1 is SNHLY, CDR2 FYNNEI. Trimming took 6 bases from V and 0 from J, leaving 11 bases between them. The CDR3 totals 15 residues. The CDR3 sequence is CASRLAYANTGELFF. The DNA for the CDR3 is TGTGCCAGCAGGCTAGCGTATGCGAACACCGGGGAGCTGTTTTTT.

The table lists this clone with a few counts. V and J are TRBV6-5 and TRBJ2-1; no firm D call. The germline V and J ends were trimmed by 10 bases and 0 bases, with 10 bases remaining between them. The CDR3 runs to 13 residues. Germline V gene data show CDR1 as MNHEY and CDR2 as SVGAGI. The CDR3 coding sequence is TGTGCCACCGCCACATCCTCCTACAATGAGCAGTTCTTC. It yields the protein CATATSSYNEQFF.

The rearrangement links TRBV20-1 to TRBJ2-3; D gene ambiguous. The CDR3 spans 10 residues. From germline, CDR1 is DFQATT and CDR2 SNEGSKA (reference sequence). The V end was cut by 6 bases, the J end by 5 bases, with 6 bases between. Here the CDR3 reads CSALQDTQYF. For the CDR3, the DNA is TGCAGTGCACTTCAAGATACGCAGTATTTT.

For the CDR3, the DNA is TGTGCCAGTAGTAAGGGGGACAGGGGTAAGGGCCGGGCAGATACGCAGTATTTT. This encodes CASSKGDRGKGRADTQYF. The chain carries TRBV19 and TRBJ2-3; the match to TRBD1 covers 10 bases. The V gene end was trimmed by 4 bases and the J gene end by 4 bases; junction bases not matched to a gene: 14. The germline V gene has CDR1 LNHDA and CDR2 SQIVND (reference sequence). The CDR3 is 18 amino acids.

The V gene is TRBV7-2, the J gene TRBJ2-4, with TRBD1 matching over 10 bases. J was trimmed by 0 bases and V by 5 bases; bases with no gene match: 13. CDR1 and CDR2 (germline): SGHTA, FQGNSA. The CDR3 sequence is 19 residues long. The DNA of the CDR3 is TGTGCCAGCAGCCCCACGGGACAGGGGCGGTATCTAGCCAAAAACATTCAGTACTTC. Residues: CASSPTGQGRYLAKNIQYF.

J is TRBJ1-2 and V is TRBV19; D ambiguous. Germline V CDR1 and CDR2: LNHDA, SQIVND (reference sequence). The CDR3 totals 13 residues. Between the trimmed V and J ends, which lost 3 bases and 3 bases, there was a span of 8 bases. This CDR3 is CASSIPGDYGYTF. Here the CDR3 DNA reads TGTGCCAGTAGTATTCCCGGGGACTATGGCTACACCTTC.

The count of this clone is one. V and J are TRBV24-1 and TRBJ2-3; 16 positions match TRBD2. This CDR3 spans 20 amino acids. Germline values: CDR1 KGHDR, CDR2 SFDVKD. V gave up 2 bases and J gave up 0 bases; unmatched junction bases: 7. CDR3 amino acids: CATSDWSGTSGGASTDTQYF. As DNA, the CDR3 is TGTGCCACCAGTGATTGGTCCGGGACTAGCGGGGGGGCTAGCACAGATACGCAGTATTTT.

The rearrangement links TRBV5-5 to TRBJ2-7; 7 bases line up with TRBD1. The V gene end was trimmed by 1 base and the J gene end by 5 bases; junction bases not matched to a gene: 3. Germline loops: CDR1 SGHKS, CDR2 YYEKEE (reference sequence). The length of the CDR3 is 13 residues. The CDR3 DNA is TGTGCCAGCAGCTTGACGACAGGGCACGAGCAGTACTTC. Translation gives CASSLTTGHEQYF.

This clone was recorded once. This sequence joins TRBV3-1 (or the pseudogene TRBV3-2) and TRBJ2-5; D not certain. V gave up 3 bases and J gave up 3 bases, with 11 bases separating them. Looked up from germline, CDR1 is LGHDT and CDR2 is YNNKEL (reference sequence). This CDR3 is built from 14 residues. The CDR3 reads CASSHIPLEETQYF. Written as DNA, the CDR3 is TGTGCCAGCAGCCATATCCCCCTCGAAGAGACCCAGTACTTC.

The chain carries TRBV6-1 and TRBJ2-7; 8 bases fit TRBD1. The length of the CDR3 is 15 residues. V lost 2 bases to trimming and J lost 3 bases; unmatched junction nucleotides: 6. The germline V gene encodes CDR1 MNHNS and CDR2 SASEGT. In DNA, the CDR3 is TGTGCCAGCAGTGAAAGGTCAGGGGGCGGCTACGAGCAGTACTTC. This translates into CASSERSGGGYEQYF.

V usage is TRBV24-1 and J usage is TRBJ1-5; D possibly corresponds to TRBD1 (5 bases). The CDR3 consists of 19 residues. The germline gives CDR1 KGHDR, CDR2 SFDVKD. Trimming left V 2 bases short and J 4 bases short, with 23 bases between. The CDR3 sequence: CATSDSFTGTPQVNQPQHF. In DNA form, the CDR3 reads TGTGCCACCAGTGATTCCTTCACTGGGACTCCCCAGGTAAATCAGCCCCAGCATTTT.

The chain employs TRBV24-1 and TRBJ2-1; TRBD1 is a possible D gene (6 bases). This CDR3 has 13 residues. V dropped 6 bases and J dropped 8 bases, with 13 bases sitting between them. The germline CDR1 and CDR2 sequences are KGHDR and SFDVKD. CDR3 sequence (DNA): TGTGCCACCAGTAGCCAACAGGGATATGAGCAGTTCTTC. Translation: CATSSQQGYEQFF.

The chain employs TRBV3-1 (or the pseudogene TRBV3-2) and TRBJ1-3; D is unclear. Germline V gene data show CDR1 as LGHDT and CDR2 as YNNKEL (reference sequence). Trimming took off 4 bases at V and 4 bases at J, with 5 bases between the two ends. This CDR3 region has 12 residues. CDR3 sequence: CASSPSGNTIYF. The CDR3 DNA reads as TGTGCCAGCAGCCCTTCAGGAAACACCATATATTTT.

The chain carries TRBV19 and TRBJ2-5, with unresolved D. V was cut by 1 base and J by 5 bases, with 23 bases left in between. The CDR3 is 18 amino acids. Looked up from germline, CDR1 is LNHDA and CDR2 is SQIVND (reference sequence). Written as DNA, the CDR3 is TGTGCCAGTAGTATAGTATTCATGGACCCTCCTACCTGGGAGACCCAGTACTTC. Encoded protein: CASSIVFMDPPTWETQYF.

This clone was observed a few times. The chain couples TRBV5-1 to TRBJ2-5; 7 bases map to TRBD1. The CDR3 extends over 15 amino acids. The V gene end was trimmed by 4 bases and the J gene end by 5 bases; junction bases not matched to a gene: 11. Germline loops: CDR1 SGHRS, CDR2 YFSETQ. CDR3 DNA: TGCGCCAGCAGCCAGGACAGGACCCAAAGGGAGACCCAGTACTTC. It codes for CASSQDRTQRETQYF. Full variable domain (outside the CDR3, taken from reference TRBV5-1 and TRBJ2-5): KAGVTQTPRYLIKTRGQQVTLSCSPISGHRSVSWYQQTPGQGLQFLFEYFSETQRNKGNFPGRFSGRQFSNSRSEMNVSTLELGDSALYLCASSQDRTQRETQYFGPGTRLLVL.

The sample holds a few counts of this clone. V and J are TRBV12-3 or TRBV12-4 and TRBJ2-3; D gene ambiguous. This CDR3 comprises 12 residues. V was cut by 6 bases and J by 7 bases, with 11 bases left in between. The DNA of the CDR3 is TGTGCCAGCAGCGCTACTTCCTATACGCAGTATTTT. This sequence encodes CASSATSYTQYF.

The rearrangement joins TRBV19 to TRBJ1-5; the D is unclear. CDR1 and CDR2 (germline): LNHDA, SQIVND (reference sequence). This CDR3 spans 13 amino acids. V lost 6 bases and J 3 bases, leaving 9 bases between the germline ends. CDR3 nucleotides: TGTGCCAGTAGGGCCTTACACAATCAGCCCCAGCATTTT. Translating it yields CASRALHNQPQHF.

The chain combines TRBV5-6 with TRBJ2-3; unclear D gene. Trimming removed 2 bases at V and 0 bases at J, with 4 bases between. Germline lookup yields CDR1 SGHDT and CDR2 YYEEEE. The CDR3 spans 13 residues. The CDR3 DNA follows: TGTGCCAGCAGCTTACCAAGCACAGATACGCAGTATTTT. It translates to CASSLPSTDTQYF.